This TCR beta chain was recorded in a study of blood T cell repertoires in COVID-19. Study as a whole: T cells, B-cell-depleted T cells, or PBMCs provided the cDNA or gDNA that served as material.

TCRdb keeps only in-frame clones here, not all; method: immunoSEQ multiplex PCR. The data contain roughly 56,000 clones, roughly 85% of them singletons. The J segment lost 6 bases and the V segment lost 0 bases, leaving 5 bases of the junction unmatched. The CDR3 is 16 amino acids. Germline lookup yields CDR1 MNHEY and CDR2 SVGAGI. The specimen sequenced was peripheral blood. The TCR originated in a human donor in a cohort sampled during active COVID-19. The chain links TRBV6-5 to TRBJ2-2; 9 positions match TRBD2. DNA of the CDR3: TGTGCCAGCAGTTACTCTTGGGCGGGAGGGGCCGGGGAGCTGTTTTTT. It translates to CASSYSWAGGAGELFF.